These 18 T cell receptor beta chains came from one sample sequenced in a study of CD4 T cells in relation to SARS-CoV-2 and coronaviruses. Unexposed donor CD4+ T cells date from about 2011-2018, before the COVID-19 pandemic. After ten to eleven days of culture, CD4+ T cells were isolated. Some clones are missing from TCRdb's copy, which holds only in-frame ones; the method was immunoSEQ multiplex PCR. The data hold 18,000 or so clones, with roughly four fifths observed a single time. Their antigen targets remain unknown. Sequenced sample: CD4+ T cells from PBMCs, cultured in vitro. Source of these receptors: a human donor in good health.

The chain uses TRBV5-1 and TRBJ1-5; 8 nucleotides align to TRBD1. Germline V lookup: CDR1 SGHRS, CDR2 YFSETQ. The CDR3 extends over 14 amino acids. V dropped 2 bases and J dropped 5; count of bases not matched to a gene: 3. The CDR3 is CASSLTGGDQPQHF. CDR3 sequence (DNA): TGCGCCAGCAGCTTAACAGGGGGTGATCAGCCCCAGCATTTT.

J is TRBJ2-7 and V is TRBV9, with 7 bases fitting TRBD1. Trimming removed 1 base from V and 5 bases from J; junction bases left unmatched: 6. The CDR3 sequence is 14 residues long. CDR1 is SGDLS and CDR2 is YYNGEE in the germline V gene. CDR3 region: CASSVTGTEHEQYF. CDR3 coding DNA: TGTGCCAGCAGCGTAACCGGGACAGAACACGAGCAGTACTTC.

The chain uses TRBV11-2 and TRBJ1-2; a possible D gene is TRBD1 (5 bases). CDR3 length: 16 amino acids. Trimming shortened V by 1 base and J by 4 bases, and 16 bases separated the two germline ends. Germline CDR1 reads SGHAT; CDR2 reads FQNNGV. The CDR3 sequence is CASSLGRDGTLYGYTF. In DNA form, the CDR3 reads TGTGCCAGCAGCTTAGGGAGGGACGGGACTCTCTATGGCTACACCTTC. Supplemented by reference TRBV11-2 and TRBJ1-2, the full variable domain reads EAGVAQSPRYKIIEKRQSVAFWCNPISGHATLYWYQQILGQGPKLLIQFQNNGVVDDSQLPKDRFSAERLKGVDSTLKIQPAKLEDSAVYLCASSLGRDGTLYGYTFGSGTRLTVV.

The chain uses TRBV6-5 and TRBJ1-1; no reliable D call. CDR1 and CDR2 (germline): MNHEY, SVGAGI. The CDR3 totals 15 residues. V dropped 10 bases and J dropped 3 bases, with 21 bases sitting between them. DNA for the CDR3: TGTGCCATAAAAGGGTGGCCCCCTGGGGACACTGAAGCTTTCTTT. Translated: CAIKGWPPGDTEAFF.

The V call is TRBV10-3, the J call TRBJ2-1; possibly TRBD1 for D (6 bases). From germline, CDR1 is ENHRY and CDR2 SYGVKD. The CDR3 spans 13 residues. The CDR3 DNA follows: TGTGCTTACAGGGAATCCGCGGTGGGTGAGCAGTTCTTC. This codes for CAYRESAVGEQFF.

The chain links TRBV19 to TRBJ1-6, with TRBD1 matching 8 bases. Trimming cost V 1 base and J 9 bases; bases outside gene matches: 11. The CDR3 is 17 amino acids. Germline values: CDR1 LNHDA, CDR2 SQIVND (reference sequence). The CDR3 region is CASSIGQQGEGFSPLHF. The DNA of the CDR3 is TGTGCCAGTAGTATAGGACAACAGGGGGAAGGCTTTTCACCCCTCCACTTT.

The rearrangement uses TRBV18 and TRBJ2-5, with D hard to call. Trimming cost V 2 bases and J 3 bases, with 4 bases left between them. The CDR3 spans 12 residues. Germline values: CDR1 KGHSH, CDR2 LQKENI. The CDR3 spells CASSPNEETQYF. As DNA, the CDR3 is TGTGCCAGCTCACCAAACGAAGAGACCCAGTACTTC.

This chain connects TRBV3-1 (or the pseudogene TRBV3-2) to TRBJ2-2; 11 positions match TRBD2. Germline trimming cut 6 bases from V and 5 bases from J; bases unmatched to any gene: 11. CDR1 and CDR2 from the germline V gene are LGHDT and YNNKEL (reference sequence). The CDR3 has 17 residues. The CDR3 loop is CASRQRGLAGGTGELFF. The CDR3 DNA sequence: TGTGCCAGCAGGCAACGAGGGCTAGCGGGGGGAACCGGGGAGCTGTTTTTT.

The chain employs TRBV29-1 and TRBJ1-2; possible D gene TRBD1, 6 bases. V was clipped by 4 bases and J by 8 bases, with 17 bases between them. This CDR3 has 13 residues. CDR1 and CDR2 (germline): SQVTM, ANQGSEA. CDR3 in amino acids: CSVGTTGFRGYTF. In DNA, the CDR3 is TGCAGCGTTGGTACTACAGGGTTCCGGGGCTACACCTTC. The entire variable domain, with the rest obtained from reference TRBV29-1 and TRBJ1-2, is as follows: SAVISQKPSRDICQRGTSLTIQCQVDSQVTMMFWYRQQPGQSLTLIATANQGSEATYESGFVIDKFPISRPNLTFSTLTVSNMSPEDSSIYLCSVGTTGFRGYTFGSGTRLTVV.

This clone was seen a handful of times. V and J are TRBV19 and TRBJ1-2, with no clear D. V gave up 4 bases and J gave up 6 bases, with 15 bases separating them. Germline assignment: CDR1 LNHDA and CDR2 SQIVND (reference sequence). This CDR3 region has 14 residues. The CDR3 spells CASSRVQDGHGYTF. The CDR3 bases are TGTGCCAGTAGTAGGGTGCAGGACGGACATGGCTACACCTTC.

V is TRBV28 and J is TRBJ1-1; weak D call: TRBD1 (5 bases). Trimming cost V 5 bases and J 4 bases, with 17 bases left between them. Germline CDR1 MDHEN, CDR2 SYDVKM. The CDR3 consists of 15 residues. The CDR3 bases are TGTGCCAGCAGTAAAGGGGATGTGGGGGTCACTGAAGCTTTCTTT. It yields the protein CASSKGDVGVTEAFF.

This sequence joins TRBV4-2 and TRBJ1-3; perhaps TRBD1 as D (6 bases). This CDR3 region has 12 residues. Trimming pared 4 bases from V and 11 bases from J, leaving 12 bases between. Germline V gene data show CDR1 as LGHNA and CDR2 as YNFKEQ. CDR3 amino acids: CASSRGDIPIYF. The CDR3 DNA follows: TGTGCCAGCAGCCGGGGGGACATCCCCATATATTTT.

This rearrangement joins TRBV7-3 to TRBJ2-5, with D maybe TRBD2 (6 bases). Trimming pared 2 bases from V and 4 bases from J, leaving 8 bases between. The CDR3 consists of 13 residues. The germline V gene encodes CDR1 SGHTA and CDR2 FQGTGA. The CDR3 region is CASSLVGGETQYF. The CDR3 bases are TGTGCCAGCAGCTTAGTGGGAGGAGAGACCCAGTACTTC. Full variable domain (outside the CDR3, taken from reference TRBV7-3 and TRBJ2-5): GAGVSQTPSNKVTEKGKYVELRCDPISGHTALYWYRQSLGQGPEFLIYFQGTGAADDSGLPNDRFFAVRPEGSVSTLKIQRTERGDSAVYLCASSLVGGETQYFGPGTRLLVL.

There are a few counts of this clone. The J gene is TRBJ1-5, the V gene TRBV30; D gene uncertain. CDR3 length: 13 residues. V was trimmed by 2 bases and J by 4 bases, leaving 9 bases between them. CDR1 and CDR2 (germline): GTSNPN, SVGIG (reference sequence). CDR3 nucleotides: TGTGCCTGGAGTACAGCTAGTAATCAGCCCCAGCATTTT. Protein sequence: CAWSTASNQPQHF.

V gene TRBV3-1 (or the pseudogene TRBV3-2) combines with J gene TRBJ2-3, with 15 nucleotides matching TRBD2. The CDR3 is 22 residues long. In germline, CDR1 is LGHDT, CDR2 YNNKEL (reference sequence). Trimming cost V 2 bases and J 3 bases; bases outside gene matches: 18. The CDR3 DNA reads as TGTGCCAGCAGCCAAAGGGACAGGACGGGACTAGCGGGGGGCGGCGTAACAGATACGCAGTATTTT. This encodes CASSQRDRTGLAGGGVTDTQYF.

A single count supports this clone. CDR3 region: CASSSTSGGAYEQYF. The CDR3 DNA sequence: TGTGCCAGCAGCTCCACTAGCGGGGGGGCCTACGAGCAGTACTTC. J is TRBJ2-7 and V is TRBV7-2; 13 bases line up with TRBD2. Germline CDR1 reads SGHTA; CDR2 reads FQGNSA. Trimming at V came to 4 bases and at J to 2 bases, leaving 2 bases not matched to a gene. The CDR3 is 15 amino acids.

There are a few counts of this clone. V usage is TRBV29-1 and J usage is TRBJ2-7; D remains unclear. CDR3 length: 13 residues. The V end was cut by 0 bases, the J end by 7 bases, with 13 bases between. Germline lookup yields CDR1 SQVTM and CDR2 ANQGSEA. The CDR3 DNA follows: TGCAGCGTTGAAGATACTCCGGTGCGGGAGCAGTACTTC. Protein product: CSVEDTPVREQYF.

V and J are TRBV29-1 and TRBJ2-5, with TRBD1 as a possible D gene (5 bases). This CDR3 is 15 amino acids long. Trimming left V 6 bases short and J 2 bases short, with 19 bases between. From germline, CDR1 is SQVTM and CDR2 ANQGSEA. Here the CDR3 reads CSVPLWGSKQETQYF. CDR3 in DNA: TGCAGCGTGCCCCTTTGGGGCAGCAAACAAGAGACCCAGTACTTC.